This entry features one T cell receptor beta chain sequence. Its specificity is unknown. CD8 cells regarded as naive lacked CD45RO, were positively chosen for CCR7, and omitted terminally differentiated effector memory CD45RA+ cells. This entry comes from a study of shared clonotypes between healthy human individuals. Study results and limitations: Non-shared clonotypes displayed generation probabilities falling below those of clonotypes present in all four donors.

Repertoires were generated with immunoSEQ multiplex PCR, while TCRdb's copy carries only in-frame clones and drops some. The profile covers about 550,000 clones, with roughly 95% appearing a single time and 0.11% taken by the ten largest. There are 11 residues in the CDR3. Trimming cost V 6 bases and J 2 bases, with 5 bases left between them. CDR1 is SEHNR and CDR2 is FQNEAQ in the germline V gene (reference sequence). The chain employs TRBV7-9 and TRBJ2-7; a possible D gene is TRBD1 (5 bases). The specimen was naive CD8+ T cells sorted from blood. The receptor comes from a woman aged 30 to 39 in good health. The CDR3 loop is CASRDTYEQYF. The CDR3 DNA follows: TGTGCCAGCAGGGACACCTACGAGCAGTACTTC. Full variable domain (outside the CDR3, taken from reference TRBV7-9 and TRBJ2-7): DTGVSQNPRHKITKRGQNVTFRCDPISEHNRLYWYRQTLGQGPEFLTYFQNEAQLEKSRLLSDRFSAERPKGSFSTLEIQRTEQGDSAMYLCASRDTYEQYFGPGTRLTVT.